A single sample gave rise to the 17 T cell receptor beta chains below, sequenced in a study of blood T cell repertoires in COVID-19. Measured with immunoSEQ multiplex PCR; TCRdb has only the in-frame clones, and not every one. The data contain more than 150,000 clones, about 82% of them singletons. The sample taken for sequencing was peripheral blood. Every receptor here comes from a man aged 50 or older with active or convalescent COVID-19.

The gene calls are TRBV6-5 and TRBJ1-2; 7 bases align to TRBD1. Germline loops: CDR1 MNHEY, CDR2 SVGAGI. Losses at the gene ends were 6 bases for V and 6 bases for J; bases not matched to a gene: 4. CDR3 length equals 12 residues. The CDR3 DNA reads as TGTGCCAGCAGCCCCACAGGGGATGGCTACACCTTC. It specifies CASSPTGDGYTF.

This CDR3 is CASSVGAAPTDTQYF. For the CDR3, the DNA is TGTGCCAGCAGCGTAGGGGCAGCACCTACAGATACGCAGTATTTT. The chain is built from TRBV9 and TRBJ2-3, with unresolved D. The CDR3 loop spans 15 amino acids. Per the germline V gene, CDR1 is SGDLS and CDR2 is YYNGEE. V was clipped by 0 bases and J by 3 bases, with 11 bases between them.

The V and J genes are TRBV28 and TRBJ2-1; 7 bases align to TRBD2. The CDR3 length is 16 residues. Looked up from germline, CDR1 is MDHEN and CDR2 is SYDVKM. With V trimmed by 2 bases and J by 3 bases, 7 bases remained unmatched. The CDR3 DNA reads TGTGCCAGCAGTTTACCCTTAGCGGGCCACTACAATGAGCAGTTCTTC. This codes for CASSLPLAGHYNEQFF.

This rearrangement joins TRBV6-5 to TRBJ2-5; D is unresolved. Germline loops: CDR1 MNHEY, CDR2 SVGAGI. V was clipped by 7 bases and J by 5 bases, with 5 bases between them. The CDR3 has 10 residues. CDR3 coding DNA: TGTGCCAGCAAAGCGGAGACCCAGTACTTC. Its translation: CASKAETQYF.

The chain couples TRBV5-4 to TRBJ2-5, with TRBD2 matching 7 bases. Trimming took 5 bases from V and 5 from J; bases not matched to a gene: 9. This CDR3 region has 14 residues. Germline values: CDR1 SGHNT, CDR2 YYREEE (reference sequence). The CDR3 sequence is CASSPGEGRETQYF. In DNA form, the CDR3 reads TGTGCCAGCAGTCCGGGGGAGGGCCGCGAGACCCAGTACTTC.

This clone turned up a few times. This chain connects TRBV28 to TRBJ1-2, with TRBD1 as a possible D gene (6 bases). Germline CDR1 and CDR2: MDHEN and SYDVKM. V was cut by 6 bases and J by 4 bases, with 15 bases left in between. There are 14 residues in the CDR3. CDR3 bases: TGTGCCAGCAGCGTACAGGGTAGGGGCTATGGCTACACCTTC. Translation: CASSVQGRGYGYTF.

This sequence joins TRBV11-3 and TRBJ2-3; 7 positions agree with TRBD2. V shed 5 bases and J 2 bases; nucleotides not matched to a gene: 1. CDR3 length: 13 residues. The germline CDR1 and CDR2 sequences are SGHNT and YENEEA. Here the CDR3 DNA reads TGTGCCAGCAGCCGGGACTACACAGATACGCAGTATTTT. This translates into CASSRDYTDTQYF.

The chain links TRBV4-1 to TRBJ1-6, with 8 bases fitting TRBD1. Germline V lookup: CDR1 MGHRA, CDR2 YSYEKL. The CDR3 contains 15 residues. V shed 5 bases, J shed 8 bases, and the junction held 8 bases outside the gene matches. CDR3 amino acids: CASSRTGTGDSPLHF. In DNA form, the CDR3 reads TGCGCCAGCAGCAGAACCGGGACAGGTGATTCACCCCTCCACTTT.

This chain links TRBV29-1 with TRBJ1-3; perhaps TRBD1 as D (6 bases). The CDR3 consists of 14 residues. Germline values: CDR1 SQVTM, CDR2 ANQGSEA. The V end lost 6 bases, the J end lost 2 bases, and 14 bases lay between the germline ends. The CDR3 region is CSVVDSLAGNTIYF. The CDR3 DNA is TGCAGCGTCGTGGACAGCCTAGCTGGAAACACCATATATTTT.

V and J are TRBV15 and TRBJ2-1, with TRBD2 matching over 9 bases. Germline values: CDR1 LNHNV, CDR2 YYDKDF (reference sequence). The trim removed 5 bases at V and 9 bases at J, leaving 5 bases unmatched. The CDR3 covers 13 residues. CDR3: CATSPSGAGEQFF. DNA for the CDR3: TGTGCCACCAGCCCTAGCGGGGCAGGTGAGCAGTTCTTC.

The rearrangement links TRBV20-1 to TRBJ2-3, with D perhaps TRBD2 (5 bases). The CDR3 consists of 13 residues. The germline V and J ends were trimmed by 3 bases and 3 bases, with 10 bases remaining between them. Per the germline V gene, CDR1 is DFQATT and CDR2 is SNEGSKA (reference sequence). The CDR3 sequence: CSASLGGTDTQYF. The CDR3 nucleotides are TGCAGTGCTAGTCTTGGCGGGACAGATACGCAGTATTTT.

The chain uses TRBV30 and TRBJ2-7; 10 nucleotides match TRBD2. This CDR3 is 15 amino acids long. V shed 0 bases, J shed 7 bases, and the junction held 9 bases outside the gene matches. CDR1 GTSNPN and CDR2 SVGIG come from the germline V gene (reference sequence). The CDR3 spells CAWSVASGGLREQYF. The CDR3 DNA reads TGTGCCTGGAGTGTGGCTAGCGGGGGCCTGAGGGAGCAGTACTTC.

The chain couples TRBV5-6 to TRBJ2-7, with 14 bases fitting TRBD2. The length of the CDR3 is 15 residues. V was clipped by 4 bases and J by 3 bases; unmatched bases: 3. The germline V gene encodes CDR1 SGHDT and CDR2 YYEEEE. In nucleotides, the CDR3 is TGTGCCAGCAGCCTAGGACTAGCGGGAGGCTACGAGCAGTACTTC. Translation gives CASSLGLAGGYEQYF.

The chain is built from TRBV19 and TRBJ1-2, with D perhaps matching TRBD1 (5 bases). The CDR3 consists of 14 residues. CDR1 is LNHDA, CDR2 SQIVND, per germline (reference sequence). V lost 7 bases, J lost 4 bases, and 16 bases lay in between. The CDR3 spells CASTPGGGIYGYTF. The CDR3 coding sequence is TGTGCCAGTACCCCAGGTGGGGGGATCTATGGCTACACCTTC.

The DNA for the CDR3 is TGTGCCAGCTCACCACAGCGGGGGCCGGGAGAGCAGTACTTC. Its protein is CASSPQRGPGEQYF. The chain recombines TRBV18 with TRBJ2-7; 8 nucleotides align to TRBD2. V lost 1 base, J lost 7 bases, and 6 bases stayed unmatched. Germline loops: CDR1 KGHSH, CDR2 LQKENI. The CDR3 has 14 amino acids.

The rearrangement links TRBV11-3 to TRBJ2-2, with 7 bases that match TRBD2. V trimming: 0 bases; J trimming: 3 bases; junction bases outside the gene matches: 1. The germline CDR1 and CDR2 sequences are SGHNT and YENEEA. This CDR3 contains 15 residues. The CDR3, as DNA: TGTGCCAGCAGCTTAGACGGGAGGTACACCGGGGAGCTGTTTTTT. It specifies CASSLDGRYTGELFF.

The gene calls are TRBV11-2 and TRBJ2-1, with D hard to call. Trimming removed 1 base at V and 10 bases at J, with 20 bases between. Germline V gene data show CDR1 as SGHAT and CDR2 as FQNNGV. There are 16 residues in the CDR3. The DNA for the CDR3 is TGTGCCAGCAGCTTAGTCGGTAAGCGCATCGTTCGGGAGCAGTTCTTC. This gives the protein CASSLVGKRIVREQFF.